This TCR beta chain is drawn from a study of blood T cell repertoires in COVID-19. This clone appeared a few times. The CDR3 has 13 amino acids. The V end was cut by 0 bases, the J end by 7 bases, with 10 bases between. In germline, CDR1 is SGHDT, CDR2 YYEEEE. Authors' methods: Reference gene primer amplification gave estimated nucleated cell counts. Method: immunoSEQ multiplex PCR; TCRdb's copy keeps in-frame clones and lacks some. V, J and clone size are those of that table, while D and trimming were read from the DNA. The sample yields some 180,000 clones, approximately 80% seen once. This chain connects TRBV5-6 to TRBJ1-2, with D possibly TRBD1 on 6 matching bases. Sequences were obtained from PBMCs or T cells enriched from blood (not recorded which). The clonotype comes from a man in his sixties who had been exposed to COVID-19. The CDR3 DNA sequence: TGTGCCAGCAGCTTGGACAGGGTTAGTGGCTACACCTTC. Translating it yields CASSLDRVSGYTF.